This T cell receptor (beta chain) emerged from a study of shared clonotypes between healthy human individuals. Study results and caveats: Measured sharing among donors was expected to vary with sequencing depth. Memory subsets generally showed lower estimated richness than naive subsets.

Donors, without exception, were Caucasian adults residing in Nashville, Tennessee. The length of the CDR3 is 15 residues. CDR1 and CDR2 (germline): SGHRS, YFSETQ. Trimming at V came to 2 bases and at J to 4 bases, leaving 8 bases not matched to a gene. The assay was immunoSEQ multiplex PCR, and TCRdb's table has in-frame clones only and misses some. The table lists roughly 300,000 clones, around four fifths of them singletons. Comment on this clone: The antigen is not known.

The genes are TRBV5-1 and TRBJ1-1; 7 bases match TRBD1. The sequenced sample consisted of memory CD4+ T cells sorted from blood. Noted subset: CD45RA-negative fraction. This clonotype was sampled from a man aged 25-45 years in good health. In nucleotides, the CDR3 is TGCGCCAGCAGCTTTTTAGGGGGCGAGGGCACTGAAGCTTTCTTT. This gives the protein CASSFLGGEGTEAFF.